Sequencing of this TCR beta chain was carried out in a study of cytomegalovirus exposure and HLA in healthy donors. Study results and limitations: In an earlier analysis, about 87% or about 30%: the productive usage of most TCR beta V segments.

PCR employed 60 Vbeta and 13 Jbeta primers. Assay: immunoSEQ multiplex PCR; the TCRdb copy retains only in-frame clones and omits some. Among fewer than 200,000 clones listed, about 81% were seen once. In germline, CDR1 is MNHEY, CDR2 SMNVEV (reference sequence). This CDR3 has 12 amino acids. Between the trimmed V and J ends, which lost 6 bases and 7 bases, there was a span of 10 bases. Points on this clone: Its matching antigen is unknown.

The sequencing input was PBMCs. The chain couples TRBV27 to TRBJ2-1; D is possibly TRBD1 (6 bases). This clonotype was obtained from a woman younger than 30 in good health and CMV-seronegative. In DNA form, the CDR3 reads TGTGCCAGCAGCGCCACAGGGAATGAGCAGTTCTTC. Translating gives CASSATGNEQFF.